Shown below are 25 T cell receptor beta chains from a single sample sequenced in a study of radiation and T cells in renal cell carcinoma. Produced via immunoSEQ multiplex PCR; TCRdb's table is partial and in-frame only. The sample lists 19,000 or so clones, 60% to 75% occurring once. The treatment: 15 Gy SBRT to primary tumor, nephrectomy 4 weeks later. The source material was tumor tissue, sampled from a patient whose treatment included radiotherapy and nephrectomy. The receptors come from a woman between 65 and 79 years old with renal cell carcinoma.

J is TRBJ1-3 and V is TRBV4-1; no firm D call. Germline-derived CDR1 and CDR2 are MGHRA and YSYEKL. V lost 5 bases to trimming and J lost 3 bases, with 11 bases between them. The CDR3 is 14 amino acids. CDR3: CASSSPNFGNTIYF. The CDR3 DNA follows: TGCGCCAGCAGCAGTCCCAATTTTGGAAACACCATATATTTT.

The chain recombines TRBV7-9 with TRBJ2-3; the D gene could be TRBD1 or TRBD2 (6 bases each). The V end lost 0 bases, the J end lost 9 bases, and 19 bases lay between the germline ends. The V gene's germline CDR1 is SEHNR and CDR2 FQNEAQ (reference sequence). The CDR3 is 16 residues long. The CDR3 DNA follows: TGTGCCAGCAGCTTAGCGCGGGAAGGGGGAATGACGACGCAGTATTTT. It codes for CASSLAREGGMTTQYF.

This chain links TRBV5-1 with TRBJ1-2; 8 nucleotides align to TRBD1. V gave up 2 bases and J gave up 2 bases; unmatched junction bases: 5. Germline V gene sequence: CDR1 SGHRS, CDR2 YFSETQ. The CDR3 spans 15 residues. The CDR3 DNA sequence: TGCGCCAGCAGCTTTAACACAGGGGGAAACTATGGCTACACCTTC. Its translation is CASSFNTGGNYGYTF.

The genes are TRBV4-1 and TRBJ2-3; 8 bases are a match to TRBD2. Germline CDR1 MGHRA, CDR2 YSYEKL. The CDR3 totals 15 residues. The V gene end was trimmed by 4 bases and the J gene end by 5 bases; junction bases not matched to a gene: 8. The CDR3 DNA reads as TGCGCCAGCAGCCCCTCGGGGGGGCGGTTAGATACGCAGTATTTT. Translating gives CASSPSGGRLDTQYF.

This clone was seen a handful of times. The chain joins TRBV13 to TRBJ2-7; TRBD1 matches 9 bases. This CDR3 has 15 amino acids. V was pared by 5 bases and J by 2 bases, with 7 bases of the junction left unmatched. Looked up from germline, CDR1 is PRHDT and CDR2 is FYEKMQ (reference sequence). CDR3 region: CASSKGQGNPYEQYF. The CDR3 region has the DNA TGTGCCAGCAGCAAAGGACAGGGGAATCCCTACGAGCAGTACTTC.

A single count supports this clone. CDR3 amino acids: CSVVVGGTGELFF. CDR3 in DNA: TGCAGCGTTGTAGTAGGTGGGACCGGGGAGCTGTTTTTT. V usage is TRBV29-1 and J usage is TRBJ2-2; D remains unclear. CDR1 and CDR2 (germline): SQVTM, ANQGSEA. Trimming stripped 4 bases from V and 5 bases from J, with 11 bases between. The CDR3 is made up of 13 amino acids.

The chain couples TRBV19 to TRBJ1-2, with D unresolved. V was trimmed by 0 bases and J by 12 bases, leaving 11 bases between them. The CDR3 loop spans 12 amino acids. Germline assignment: CDR1 LNHDA and CDR2 SQIVND (reference sequence). This chain's CDR3 is CASSIENRDNTF. The CDR3 DNA is TGTGCCAGTAGTATAGAAAACAGAGACAACACCTTC.

This clone was counted only a few times. The gene calls are TRBV7-2 and TRBJ1-5; no clear D gene. Germline CDR1 and CDR2: SGHTA and FQGNSA. V was pared by 1 base and J by 7 bases, with 5 bases between. This CDR3 comprises 12 residues. CDR3 region: CASSLGWQPQHF. In nucleotides, the CDR3 is TGTGCCAGCAGCTTAGGATGGCAGCCCCAGCATTTT.

In this sample, this clone turned up a few times. The chain carries TRBV7-2 and TRBJ2-3; 9 bases are shared with TRBD2. CDR1 and CDR2 (germline): SGHTA, FQGNSA. Trimming at V came to 5 bases and at J to 5 bases, leaving 14 bases not matched to a gene. The CDR3 sequence is 17 residues long. CDR3 sequence reads: CASSPGGSGSHRDTQYF. The CDR3 DNA is TGTGCCAGCAGCCCAGGGGGTAGCGGGAGTCACCGAGATACGCAGTATTTT.

This clone turned up a few times. The gene calls are TRBV5-4 and TRBJ1-3; possible D gene TRBD1, 6 bases. V shed 4 bases and J shed 4 bases, with 9 bases lying between them. The CDR3 sequence is 13 residues long. Per germline, CDR1 SGHNT and CDR2 YYREEE (reference sequence). The CDR3 sequence is CASSRQGGNTIYF. Here the CDR3 DNA reads TGTGCCAGCAGCCGTCAGGGGGGAAACACCATATATTTT. The entire variable domain, with the rest obtained from reference TRBV5-4 and TRBJ1-3, is as follows: ETGVTQSPTHLIKTRGQQVTLRCSSQSGHNTVSWYQQALGQGPQFIFQYYREEENGRGNFPPRFSGLQFPNYSSELNVNALELDDSALYLCASSRQGGNTIYFGEGSWLTVV.

The V call is TRBV28, the J call TRBJ1-2; D is unclear. Trimming shortened V by 1 base and J by 2 bases, and 8 bases separated the two germline ends. The germline V gene encodes CDR1 MDHEN and CDR2 SYDVKM. This CDR3 is built from 14 residues. CDR3: CASSLYAWNYGYTF. CDR3 nucleotides: TGTGCCAGCAGTTTATACGCCTGGAACTATGGCTACACCTTC.

The chain employs TRBV19 and TRBJ2-7; TRBD2 aligns across 8 bases. Germline V gives CDR1 LNHDA, CDR2 SQIVND (reference sequence). The CDR3 loop spans 15 amino acids. Unmatched junction bases numbered 10, after V lost 8 bases and J lost 1 base. The CDR3: CASHITGGASYEQYF. Here the CDR3 DNA reads TGTGCCAGTCACATCACGGGGGGGGCTTCCTACGAGCAGTACTTC.

V is TRBV28 and J is TRBJ1-6; D ambiguous. The CDR3 runs to 15 residues. Germline lookup yields CDR1 MDHEN and CDR2 SYDVKM. V gave up 2 bases and J gave up 10 bases, with 15 bases separating them. The CDR3, as DNA: TGTGCCAGCAGTTTAACGGCCGCCGTAGGGTCACCCCTCCACTTT. It is translated as CASSLTAAVGSPLHF.

This clone was seen a few times. The chain has TRBV2 and TRBJ1-2, with D possibly being TRBD1 (6 bases). V gave up 3 bases and J gave up 8 bases, with 13 bases separating them. Germline CDR1 is SNHLY and CDR2 is FYNNEI. This CDR3 spans 13 amino acids. The CDR3 DNA is TGTGCCAGCAGTGATGGGGGGCTAGACGGCTACACCTTC. It translates to CASSDGGLDGYTF.

In its sample, this clone was seen a few times. This chain links TRBV21-1 with TRBJ1-1. TRBV21-1 is tagged as a pseudogene. This CDR3 is 13 amino acids long. The CDR3 DNA reads as TGTGCCAGCAGGTGTAGTCCGTTTGGTGAAGCTTTCTTT. It encodes CASRCSPFGEAFF.

This clone was detected only a few times. The CDR3 region is CAWSSTGAVQPQHF. DNA of the CDR3: TGTGCCTGGAGTTCCACAGGGGCTGTTCAGCCCCAGCATTTT. V and J are TRBV30 and TRBJ1-5, with 7 bases that match TRBD1. V dropped 2 bases and J dropped 6; count of bases not matched to a gene: 7. The CDR3 contains 14 residues. Germline CDR1 and CDR2: GTSNPN and SVGIG (reference sequence).

The rearrangement links TRBV7-6 to TRBJ2-2; D gene unclear. Trimming shortened V by 4 bases and J by 6 bases, and 12 bases separated the two germline ends. This CDR3 has 14 amino acids. Germline V gene data show CDR1 as SGHVS and CDR2 as FNYEAQ. The CDR3 is CASSSTSGAGELFF. The CDR3 region has the DNA TGTGCCAGCAGCTCGACCTCTGGCGCCGGGGAGCTGTTTTTT.

The CDR3 loop is CASSLLTSGGARGELFF. CDR3 bases: TGTGCCAGCAGCCTTCTGACTAGCGGGGGAGCCCGCGGGGAGCTGTTTTTT. V usage is TRBV28 and J usage is TRBJ2-2, with 12 bases identical to TRBD2. V shed 6 bases, J shed 7 bases, and the junction held 12 bases outside the gene matches. Germline V gives CDR1 MDHEN, CDR2 SYDVKM. This CDR3 is built from 17 residues.

The chain employs TRBV6-1 and TRBJ2-3; D gene ambiguous. V was clipped by 5 bases and J by 0 bases, with 9 bases between them. The CDR3 runs 14 residues. CDR1 is MNHNS and CDR2 is SASEGT in the germline V gene. DNA for the CDR3: TGTGCCAGCAGTTCCGCTGGCAGCACAGATACGCAGTATTTT. Translation: CASSSAGSTDTQYF.

This rearrangement joins TRBV11-3 to TRBJ1-3; a possible D gene is TRBD1 (5 bases). Trimming took 7 bases from V and 3 from J, leaving 13 bases between them. The CDR3 contains 14 residues. Germline V gene data show CDR1 as SGHNT and CDR2 as YENEEA. CDR3 in amino acids: CASTKEGLGNTIYF. Here the CDR3 DNA reads TGTGCCAGCACAAAGGAGGGGCTTGGAAACACCATATATTTT.

V and J are TRBV2 and TRBJ1-2; TRBD1 matches at 7 bases. V was clipped by 2 bases and J by 7 bases; unmatched bases: 13. This CDR3 spans 16 amino acids. CDR1 is SNHLY, CDR2 FYNNEI, per germline. CDR3 residues: CASSELTTGSVRGYTF. Written as DNA, the CDR3 is TGTGCCAGCAGTGAACTAACGACAGGGAGTGTTCGTGGCTACACCTTC.

This chain joins TRBV11-1 and TRBJ1-1, with TRBD1 identical over 7 bases. Germline V gene sequence: CDR1 SGHAT, CDR2 FQDESV (reference sequence). The CDR3 covers 15 residues. Losses at the gene ends were 2 bases for V and 2 bases for J; bases not matched to a gene: 5. This CDR3 reads CASSLQTGLNTEAFF. CDR3 nucleotide sequence: TGTGCCAGCAGCTTACAGACAGGGTTAAACACTGAAGCTTTCTTT.

The rearrangement links TRBV11-3 to TRBJ2-1; weak D call: TRBD1 (6 bases). The CDR3 has 14 residues. Germline values: CDR1 SGHNT, CDR2 YENEEA. Trimming stripped 10 bases from V and 3 bases from J, with 16 bases between. The chain's CDR3 is CATALGQLYNEQFF. For the CDR3, the DNA is TGTGCCACCGCTCTGGGACAACTCTACAATGAGCAGTTCTTC. Complete variable domain (other parts from reference TRBV11-3 and TRBJ2-1): EAGVVQSPRYKIIEKKQPVAFWCNPISGHNTLYWYLQNLGQGPELLIRYENEEAVDDSQLPKDRFSAERLKGVDSTLKIQPAELGDSAVYLCATALGQLYNEQFFGPGTRLTVL.

The chain employs TRBV20-1 and TRBJ1-1, with a tentative D call TRBD1 (5 bases). Trimming took 0 bases from V and 12 from J, leaving 11 bases between them. Germline CDR1 reads DFQATT; CDR2 reads SNEGSKA (reference sequence). The CDR3 consists of 11 residues. The CDR3 loop is CSAREGVWTFF. Written as DNA, the CDR3 is TGCAGTGCTAGAGAGGGGGTCTGGACTTTCTTT.

The chain joins TRBV11-2 to TRBJ1-1, with D tentatively TRBD1 (5 bases). Trimming stripped 5 bases from V and 2 bases from J, with 9 bases between. The CDR3 spans 13 residues. CDR1 is SGHAT, CDR2 FQNNGV, per germline. The CDR3 protein is CASSTDRNTEAFF. In DNA, the CDR3 is TGTGCCAGCAGCACCGACAGAAACACTGAAGCTTTCTTT.